This T cell receptor (beta chain) derives from a study of TIL therapy for anti-PD-1-resistant metastatic lung cancer. Study-level information: Progressing patients received lymphodepletion, expanded TIL infusion and IL-2. Tumors carried a median 1.5 non-synonymous mutations per megabase.

V lost 9 bases and J lost 0; bases outside the gene matches: 7. Looked up from germline, CDR1 is LNHDA and CDR2 is SQIVND (reference sequence). The CDR3 extends over 15 amino acids. This clone turned up a few times. Time point denoted: pre-treatment sample, taken before nivolumab and TIL therapy. This was the immunoSEQ v3 assay. Libraries were prepared by immunoSEQ multiplex PCR; TCRdb keeps only in-frame clonotypes and omits some of them. Of around 33,000 clones in the sample, 74% were seen once. This specimen consisted of blood, obtained at baseline. The genes are TRBV19 and TRBJ1-2, with 10 bases identical to TRBD1. This sequence was found in a woman aged 30-79 years with non-small cell lung cancer. CDR3 sequence: CASWDRGWANYGYTF. In DNA, the CDR3 is TGTGCCAGCTGGGACAGGGGTTGGGCTAACTATGGCTACACCTTC.